This T cell receptor beta chain was identified in a study of spatial heterogeneity in lung cancer. Study-wide results and caveats: Mutation tallies in tumors tracked expanded intratumoral alpha and beta TCR counts.

There are 13 residues in the CDR3. The J segment lost 2 bases and the V segment lost 5 bases, leaving 3 bases of the junction unmatched. Germline V gene sequence: CDR1 SGHTA, CDR2 FQGNSA. Individual TCR cDNA molecules each bore their own unique molecular identifier. TCRdb re-called the 5' RACE reads through MiXCR, storing one row per CDR3 protein. In the table there are over a thousand distinct CDR3 sequences, just under 30% of which are singletons. As to time point: sample taken at primary tumor resection. Patients with untreated early-stage non-small cell lung cancer, numbering 72, were the donors. Researchers sequenced whole RNA taken from tumor, nontumor lung or frozen PBMC without sorting. This clonotype was seen more than once but under ten times. Antigen specificity is unknown.

The chain joins TRBV7-2 to TRBJ2-7; 7 nucleotides align to TRBD1. The TCR originated in a male donor with early-stage non-small cell lung cancer. The material sequenced was lung tumor tissue, taken at surgery. CDR3 protein: CASSRDSAYEQYF. The CDR3 DNA sequence: TGTGCCAGCAGCCGGGACAGCGCCTACGAGCAGTACTTC.